Sequencing of this TCR beta chain was carried out in a study of T cell repertoires in cytomegalovirus infection. Study summary: Signatures in public TCR beta sequences pointed to both CMV infection and matching HLA type.

From the reads, TCRdb called clonotypes with MiXCR, one entry per CDR3 protein. The table records some 800,000 distinct CDR3 sequences, approximately 32% of them present only once. Germline CDR1 and CDR2: LNHDA and SQIVND (reference sequence). Trimming took 5 bases from V and 0 from J, leaving 19 bases between them. There are 17 residues in the CDR3. Findings and caveats of the study: Across the ex vivo response, the dominant clonotypes were HLA-C-restricted CMV-specific TCR beta clonotypes.

This clonotype occurred a few times. Its antigen remains unidentified. The clonotype originates from a human donor in good health (CMV status not recorded). Some clones in this sample may be carry-over from other donors' samples. V is TRBV19 and J is TRBJ1-1; the D gene is possibly TRBD1 (5 bases). Here the sequenced sample was cultured CD8+ T cells from PBMCs, taken from culture after CMV antigen stimulation. The CDR3: CASSLAPLTGLNTEAFF. Written as DNA, the CDR3 is TGTGCCAGTAGTCTGGCGCCCTTAACAGGTCTGAACACTGAAGCTTTCTTT.